This record concerns one TCR beta chain sequence. No antigen is known for it. Base qualities are not recorded, but no much larger clone differs from it by a single base. The library was generated by 5' RACE. The sequencer listed for this sample is Illumina HiSeq 2500. A second about 6 to 11 cycle PCR used a sample-barcoded 5' primer and a J-beta primer mix. A template-switch 5' adaptor carrying 12 random nucleotides introduced a unique molecular identifier onto each TCR beta cDNA molecule. Each sample yielded at least 2.5 million CDR3-containing paired-end reads. First-strand cDNA was synthesized from all RNA with the Mint cDNA synthesis kit, primed by a TRBC-specific oligonucleotide. After uracil-DNA glycosylase treatment, a first 18-cycle PCR used universal primers M1SS and BC2_uni_R on all cDNA. The study's own analysis went as follows. Each sample was normalized by randomly selecting 1 million high-quality reads, each carrying a distinct molecular identifier. Instead of being binned into consensus sequences, reads with shared molecular identifiers were discarded. CDR3 identification, clonotype clustering and error correction used MiTCR with a Q25 quality threshold and the strictest error-elimination algorithm. A nonparametric unseen species model with Euler transformation was used to estimate lower-bound total TCR beta diversity. Through fastp at Q25 and MiXCR, TCRdb rebuilt clones from the public reads, retaining in-frame beta chains. Rows with a matching CDR3 protein are joined into one entry that keeps the most common DNA and genes. Here the V and J calls rest on TCRdb's processing, not on the authors' analysis. Across this sample there are around 750,000 distinct CDR3 sequences, with 53% seen only once. 40% to 50% of the sample goes to the ten largest clones.

These data come from a study of blood T cells in healthy people across ages (dated by TCRdb to about 2015). Describing the broader study: In model experiments, template switching captured about one uniquely barcoded TCR beta cDNA molecule for every two T cells. Using deep sequencing normalized with unique cDNA molecular identifiers, the study measured how TCR beta repertoire diversity changes with age. The donors were split into four age groups: young (average 16 years), middle-aged (39), aged (over 55) and long-lived (about 74). Donors of different ages were randomly distributed across sequencing lanes to avoid experimental bias. Using the same blood draw, the study looked at two additional independent replicas of 1 million unique cDNA reads for two donors, one aged 18 to 30 and the other aged 80 or older.

The investigation overall reported the following: Observed TCR beta diversity per million T cells fell roughly linearly with age, and a significant reduction was already apparent by age approximately 40. Compared with the aged group, the long-lived group had more naive CD4+ T cells, fewer expanded clones and increased TCR diversity, suggesting age selection. Estimates of total diversity based on one million sequenced T cells were considered lower bounds and underestimates. Observed TCR beta diversity correlated strongly with the percentage of naive T cells measured by flow cytometry. Since profiling was done on bulk unsorted PBMCs, naive and antigen-experienced compartments could not be conclusively compared. Because donor CMV infection status was unknown, age-related changes in expanded clonotypes were potentially confounded.

The roughly 37 donors, aged roughly 6 to 90 years, were systemically healthy Caucasian individuals from Russia. Around 10 milliliters of peripheral blood were collected from each donor into EDTA-treated Vacutainer tubes. Ficoll-Paque density-gradient centrifugation was used to isolate PBMCs, with at least 6 million obtained per sample. Total RNA, at least 5 micrograms per sample, was extracted from PBMCs with Trizol reagent. For every donor, flow cytometry on a PBMC aliquot measured the percentage of naive CD45RAhigh/CD27high T cells. The sequencing input was blood. The TCR comes from a man older than 75 in good health.

The sequenced DNA is TGTGCCAGCAGTACAGGGGGCGGGTACAATGAGCAGTTCTTC. Its translation reads: CASSTGGGYNEQFF. The rearranged segments are TRBV6-5 and TRBJ2-1, with 9 bases aligning to TRBD1. CDR1 MNHEY and CDR2 SVGAGI were looked up in the germline V gene. Relative to germline, V is missing 5 bases and J is missing 4 bases, with 3 bases of the junction outside any gene match. The CDR3 holds 14 amino acids from the cysteine to the phenylalanine. Only CDR3 DNA is held: 42 bases, read in frame from base 1.